The sequence of this TCR beta chain was determined in a study of cytomegalovirus exposure and HLA in healthy donors. V lost 5 bases, J lost 5 bases, and 6 bases stayed unmatched. CDR1 and CDR2 (germline): SGHNT, YENEEA. This CDR3 contains 13 residues. Amplification used 60 Vbeta primers and 13 Jbeta primers. This table comes from immunoSEQ multiplex PCR, and its TCRdb copy is limited to in-frame clones, with some not included. The sample lists roughly 61,000 clones, 80% seen once, with almost 6% in the top ten. Study conclusions and caveats: Most TCRs appeared rarely, but some public TCRs recurred in many donors.

In regard to this clone: The target antigen is unknown.

This sequence originates from a male donor in good health and CMV-seronegative. The sample comprised PBMCs. This chain joins TRBV11-3 and TRBJ2-7, with 7 bases that match TRBD1. The CDR3 sequence: CASSLTGLNEQYF. CDR3 nucleotide sequence: TGTGCCAGCAGCCTGACAGGGTTGAACGAGCAGTACTTC.